The clone carrying this TCR beta chain was counted once. The CDR3 has 14 amino acids. CDR1 and CDR2 (germline): LNHDA, SQIVND (reference sequence). V dropped 5 bases and J dropped 4; count of bases not matched to a gene: 3. The record originates from a study of blood T cell repertoires in COVID-19. Across the whole study: The origin of the acute and convalescent COVID-19 samples was the United States, Italy and Spain. The analysed material was cDNA or gDNA that came from T cells, B-cell-depleted T cells, or PBMCs.

Per the original data handling: The authors estimated nucleated cell counts from reference gene primer amplification. Clones were sequenced by immunoSEQ multiplex PCR, and TCRdb holds only the in-frame ones, with some missing. The V and J calls and clone size come from that table; D and trimming were worked out from the DNA. The sample lists roughly 330,000 clones; more than 75% were seen once. This rearrangement joins TRBV19 to TRBJ1-4; the match to TRBD1 covers 8 bases. Sequencing was carried out using peripheral blood. This receptor was identified in a woman between 45 and 65 years old with active or convalescent COVID-19. CDR3 in amino acids: CASSPQGVNEKLFF. Written as DNA, the CDR3 is TGTGCCAGTAGTCCACAGGGGGTTAATGAAAAACTGTTTTTT.